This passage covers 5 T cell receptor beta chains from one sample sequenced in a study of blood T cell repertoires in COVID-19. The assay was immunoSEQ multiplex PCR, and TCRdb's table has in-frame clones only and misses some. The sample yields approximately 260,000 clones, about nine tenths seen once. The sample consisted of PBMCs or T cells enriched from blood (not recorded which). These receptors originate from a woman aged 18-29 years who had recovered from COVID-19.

CDR3 amino acids: CASSQGRGDYGYTF. Here the CDR3 DNA reads TGTGCCAGCAGCCAGGGCAGGGGTGACTATGGCTACACCTTC. V and J are TRBV16 and TRBJ1-2; D might be TRBD1 (6 bases). V lost 3 bases and J 3 bases, leaving 11 bases between the germline ends. Germline V gives CDR1 KGHSY, CDR2 FQNENV. This CDR3 is built from 14 residues.

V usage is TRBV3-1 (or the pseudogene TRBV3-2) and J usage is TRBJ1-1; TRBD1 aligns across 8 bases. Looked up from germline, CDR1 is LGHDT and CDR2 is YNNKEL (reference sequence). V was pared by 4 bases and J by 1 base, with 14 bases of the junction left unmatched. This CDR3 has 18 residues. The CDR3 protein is CASSPSSDRGHKNTEAFF. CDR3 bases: TGTGCCAGCAGCCCTTCTTCCGACAGGGGCCATAAGAACACTGAAGCTTTCTTT.

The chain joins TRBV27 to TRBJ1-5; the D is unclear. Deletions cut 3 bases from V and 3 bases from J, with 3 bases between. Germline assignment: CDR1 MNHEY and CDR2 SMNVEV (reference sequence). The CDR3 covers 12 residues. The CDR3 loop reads CASSFINQPQHF. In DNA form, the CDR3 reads TGTGCCAGCAGTTTCATCAATCAGCCCCAGCATTTT.

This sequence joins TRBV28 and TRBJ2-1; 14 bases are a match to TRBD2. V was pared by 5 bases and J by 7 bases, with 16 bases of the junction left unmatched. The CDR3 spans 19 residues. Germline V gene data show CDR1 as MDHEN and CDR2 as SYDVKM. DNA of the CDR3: TGTGCCAGCAGTCCAGGGGTGACTAGCGGGAGGGCCTTTGTGAATGAGCAGTTCTTC. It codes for CASSPGVTSGRAFVNEQFF.

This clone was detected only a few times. The CDR3 loop is CAISEAGLSEAFF. Written as DNA, the CDR3 is TGTGCCATCAGTGAGGCGGGTCTCTCCGAGGCTTTCTTT. This chain links TRBV10-3 with TRBJ1-1; D is unresolved. This CDR3 is 13 amino acids long. Germline CDR1 and CDR2: ENHRY and SYGVKD. Trimming took off 2 bases at V and 11 bases at J, with 15 bases between the two ends.